Listed below are T cell receptor beta chains from one sample, sequenced in a study of naive and memory T cell subsets. Using its own MiXCR run on the UMI-ligation and nested PCR reads, TCRdb lists one record per CDR3 protein. The table has more than 35,000 distinct CDR3 sequences, approximately 12% seen once. Material: effector memory CD4+ T cells from blood. Source of these receptors: a human donor in good health. CDR3s include the opening cysteine and the closing phenylalanine or tryptophan. D genes are given only for firm matches. Only part of the rows carry a size: once, few, many, or a class if the clone is expanded.

V	size	J	D	DNA	CDR3
TRBV28	many	TRBJ1-2	.	TGTGCCAGCAGTGAGGACGGCACTAACTATGGCTACACCTTC	CASSEDGTNYGYTF
TRBV5-4	few	TRBJ2-3	TRBD2	TGTGCCAGCAGCGGACTAGCGGGGGGGGTGGCAGATACGCAGTATTTT	CASSGLAGGVADTQYF
TRBV20-1	few	TRBJ2-5	TRBD2	TGCAGTGCTAGAGCCCCCGGGACTAGCAGGGAGACCCAGTACTTC	CSARAPGTSRETQYF
TRBV30	many	TRBJ2-6	.	TGTGCCTGGAGTTTCTCTGGGGCCAACGTCCTGACTTTC	CAWSFSGANVLTF
TRBV20-1	few	TRBJ2-7	.	TGCAGTCCCAGACGGACCGAGGGAAGGTCGGAGCAGTACTTC	CSPRRTEGRSEQYF
TRBV7-8	few	TRBJ1-6	TRBD1	TGTGCCAGCAGCTTAGGGGCGACAGGGGTAGGCTCACCCCTCCACTTT	CASSLGATGVGSPLHF
TRBV5-1	large	TRBJ2-1	TRBD2	TGCGCCAGCAGCCTAACCGGGACTAAGACTTACAATGAGCAGTTCTTC	CASSLTGTKTYNEQFF
TRBV20-1	few	TRBJ2-5	.	TGCAGTGCCCGAATGAGACAGATCCAAGAGACCCAGTACTTC	CSARMRQIQETQYF
TRBV28	.	TRBJ1-2	.	TGTGCCAGCAGTTTACGGAGGGGTGCCTATGGCTACACCTTC	CASSLRRGAYGYTF
TRBV9	many	TRBJ2-3	.	TGTGCCAGCAGCGTAGATGTTGGTTGGCGGTGGAGCACAGATACGCAGTATTTT	CASSVDVGWRWSTDTQYF
TRBV15	.	TRBJ2-2	TRBD2	TGTGCCACCGGCCCGGGACTAGCGGGAGTGTGGAACACCGGGGAGCTGTTTTTT	CATGPGLAGVWNTGELFF
TRBV20-1	many	TRBJ2-7	TRBD2	TGCAGTGCTACCAGCGGGAGGGTCGAGCAGTACTTC	CSATSGRVEQYF
TRBV7-8	few	TRBJ2-3	.	TGTGCCAGCAGCATCGGGATGCTCACAGATACGCAGTATTTT	CASSIGMLTDTQYF
TRBV28	.	TRBJ2-2	TRBD1	TGTGCCAGCAGTTATACCGGGACAGCCAACACCGGGGAGCTGTTTTTT	CASSYTGTANTGELFF
TRBV19	medium-sized	TRBJ2-7	TRBD2	TGTGCCAGTAAAAATAGCGGGATCTCCTACGAGCAGTACTTC	CASKNSGISYEQYF
TRBV20-1	.	TRBJ2-6	.	TGCAGTGCTCAGCTCGGGGCGTACTCTGGGGCCAACGTCCTGACTTTC	CSAQLGAYSGANVLTF
TRBV14	.	TRBJ1-1	.	TGTGCCAGCAGCCGCGACGGGAACACTGAAGCTTTCTTT	CASSRDGNTEAFF
TRBV4-1	many	TRBJ2-6	TRBD1	TGCGCCAGCAAAGGGACAGCCTCTGGGGCCAACGTCCTGACTTTC	CASKGTASGANVLTF
TRBV29-1	medium-sized	TRBJ2-5	TRBD1	TGCAGCGTTCCGGGACAGCAAGAGACCCAGTACTTC	CSVPGQQETQYF
TRBV7-3	few	TRBJ1-6	.	TGTGCCAGCAGCTTAAACGGGAGGGATTCACCCCTCCACTTT	CASSLNGRDSPLHF
TRBV27	.	TRBJ2-3	.	TGTGCCAGCAGGTGGCTGTTATCAGATACGCAGTATTTT	CASRWLLSDTQYF
TRBV7-2	many	TRBJ1-2	TRBD1	TGTGCCAGCAGCTTAGTGGCGCAGGGGGCAGTCAATGGCTACACCTTC	CASSLVAQGAVNGYTF
TRBV2	.	TRBJ2-7	.	TGTGCCAGCAGTGAAGCGGGCACCACCTACGAGCAGTACTTC	CASSEAGTTYEQYF
TRBV12-3/TRBV12-4	.	TRBJ2-5	.	TGTGCCAGCAGTCCCAGGGTTCAACAAGAGACCCAGTACTTC	CASSPRVQQETQYF
TRBV15	few	TRBJ2-3	.	TGTGCCACCAGCAGACAGCTTGGGGATACGCAGTATTTT	CATSRQLGDTQYF
TRBV7-9	.	TRBJ2-1	TRBD2	TGTGCCAGCAGCTTATCACCGGGACTAGCGGGAGTCAACTGGGGCGGCAACTCCTACAATGAGCAGTTCTTC	CASSLSPGLAGVNWGGNSYNEQFF
TRBV5-1	.	TRBJ2-3	.	TGCGCCAGCAGCTCGGCCACAGGGCTTCAAGATACGCAGTATTTT	CASSSATGLQDTQYF
TRBV4-2	.	TRBJ2-7	TRBD2	TGTGCCAGCAGCCAAGACGTCGGGACTAGCGTTTACGAGCAGTACTTC	CASSQDVGTSVYEQYF
TRBV24-1	many	TRBJ2-6	.	TGTGCCACCAGTGATCCCACTTCCTCTGGGGCCAACGTCCTGACTTTC	CATSDPTSSGANVLTF
TRBV20-1	many	TRBJ1-4	.	TGCAGTGCTAGGGACCCCAGGGCCGCTCGTGAAAAACTGTTTTTT	CSARDPRAAREKLFF
TRBV20-1	.	TRBJ2-1	.	TGCAGTGCTAGAGCCTCTACCACGAGGTCCTACAATGAGCAGTTCTTC	CSARASTTRSYNEQFF
TRBV20-1	few	TRBJ2-1	TRBD2	TGCAGTGCTAGAGATGCAGGACTAGCGAATTACAATGAGCAGTTCTTC	CSARDAGLANYNEQFF
TRBV5-1	few	TRBJ2-7	.	TGCGCCAGCATCCCCCTGGGGGCAGGGAAAGACGAGCAGTACTTC	CASIPLGAGKDEQYF
TRBV30	few	TRBJ2-7	TRBD1	TGTGCCGGTTCGAGACAGGGGCCCTACGAGCAGTACTTC	CAGSRQGPYEQYF
TRBV19	few	TRBJ2-7	.	TGTGCCAGTTCGACCCTAACCGGCTACGAGCAGTACTTC	CASSTLTGYEQYF